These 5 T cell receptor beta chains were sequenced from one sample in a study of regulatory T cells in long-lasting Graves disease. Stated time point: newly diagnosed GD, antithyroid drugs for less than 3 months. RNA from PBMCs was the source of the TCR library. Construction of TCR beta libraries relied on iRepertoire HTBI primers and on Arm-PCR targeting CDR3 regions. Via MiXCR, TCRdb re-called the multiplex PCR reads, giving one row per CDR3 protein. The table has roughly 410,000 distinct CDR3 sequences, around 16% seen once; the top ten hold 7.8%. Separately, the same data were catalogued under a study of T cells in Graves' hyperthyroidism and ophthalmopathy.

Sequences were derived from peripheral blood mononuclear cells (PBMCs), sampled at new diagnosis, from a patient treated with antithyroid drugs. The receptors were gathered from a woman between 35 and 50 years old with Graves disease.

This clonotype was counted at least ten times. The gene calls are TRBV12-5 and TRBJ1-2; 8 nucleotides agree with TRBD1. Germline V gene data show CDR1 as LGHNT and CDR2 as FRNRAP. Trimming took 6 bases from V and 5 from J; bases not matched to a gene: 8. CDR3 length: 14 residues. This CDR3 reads CASGQGAPAYGYTF. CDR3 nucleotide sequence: TGTGCTAGTGGCCAGGGGGCCCCCGCTTATGGCTACACCTTC.

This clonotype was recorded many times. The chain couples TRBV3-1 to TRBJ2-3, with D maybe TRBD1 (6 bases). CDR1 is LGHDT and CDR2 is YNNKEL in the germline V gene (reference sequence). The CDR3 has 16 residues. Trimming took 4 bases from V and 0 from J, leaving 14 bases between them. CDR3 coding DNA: TGTGCCAGCAGCCGACAGGAGGCTACGAGCACAGATACGCAGTATTTT. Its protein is CASSRQEATSTDTQYF.

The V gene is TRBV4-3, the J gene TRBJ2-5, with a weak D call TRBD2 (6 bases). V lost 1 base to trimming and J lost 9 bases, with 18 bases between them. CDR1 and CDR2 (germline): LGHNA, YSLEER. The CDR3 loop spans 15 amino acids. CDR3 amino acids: CASSQAGYSGHAQYF. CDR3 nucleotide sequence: TGCGCCAGCAGCCAAGCCGGGTATAGCGGCCACGCCCAGTACTTC.

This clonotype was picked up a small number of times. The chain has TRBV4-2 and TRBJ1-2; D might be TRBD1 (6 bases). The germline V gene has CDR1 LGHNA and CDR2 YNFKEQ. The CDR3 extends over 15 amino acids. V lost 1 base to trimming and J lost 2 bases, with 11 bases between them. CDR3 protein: CASSQATGENYGYTF. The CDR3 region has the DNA TGTGCCAGCAGCCAAGCGACAGGAGAGAACTATGGCTACACCTTC.

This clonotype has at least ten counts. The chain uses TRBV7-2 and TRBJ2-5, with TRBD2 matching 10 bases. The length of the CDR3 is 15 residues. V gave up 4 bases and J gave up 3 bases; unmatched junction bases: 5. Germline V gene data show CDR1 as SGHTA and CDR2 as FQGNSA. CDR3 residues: CASSYRTSGEETQYF. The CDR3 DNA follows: TGTGCCAGCAGCTATCGGACTAGCGGAGAAGAGACCCAGTACTTC.